This T cell receptor (beta chain) was observed in a study of sequential checkpoint blockade in melanoma. This clone was observed a few times. Its antigen is currently unknown. The same CDR3 arises from other DNA sequences in this sample as well. Measured with immunoSEQ multiplex PCR; TCRdb has only the in-frame clones, and not every one. The sample records about 6,100 clones, roughly 25% being singletons. Study outcomes and limitations: About 30 times likelier clinical benefit followed increased tumor T-cell fraction and clonality.

The ends lost 3 bases at V and 2 bases at J; junction bases unmatched: 2. Germline V gene sequence: CDR1 SQVTM, CDR2 ANQGSEA. This CDR3 is built from 14 residues. Treatment in this sample: randomized to nivolumab then ipilimumab (arm A) or the reverse (arm B). None of the patients previously received DNA-damaging chemotherapy. This sequence joins TRBV29-1 and TRBJ2-3, with 10 bases fitting TRBD1. This sample comprised tumor tissue (inferred from file names), obtained from a patient given nivolumab and ipilimumab in sequence. The clonotype comes from a human donor with melanoma. CDR3 sequence (DNA): TGCAGCGTTGAGGGACAGGGGTACACAGATACGCAGTATTTT. Protein sequence: CSVEGQGYTDTQYF.